The 26 T cell receptor beta chains below all came from one sample that was sequenced in a study of T cells in Graves' hyperthyroidism and ophthalmopathy. Amplification of TCR beta CDR3 regions was performed using RNA transcripts as template. First-round RT-PCR targeting the TCR CDR3 was performed with the HTBI primer set. TCRdb recomputed calls from the multiplex PCR reads with MiXCR, one row per CDR3 protein. The sample holds a few hundred thousand distinct CDR3 sequences; 21% are singletons and the top ten take over 40%. The sequenced sample consisted of blood. The receptors stem from a woman aged 45-65 years with Graves' hyperthyroidism.

This clonotype was recorded at least ten times. The chain has TRBV5-8 and TRBJ2-1; 7 bases agree with TRBD2. The CDR3 spans 13 residues. V gave up 4 bases and J gave up 9 bases; unmatched junction bases: 7. Germline V gene data show CDR1 as SGHTS and CDR2 as YDEGEE. The CDR3 region has the DNA TGTGCCAGCAGCCCCCGACTAGCCGGTGAGCAGTTCTTC. Translating it yields CASSPRLAGEQFF.

This clonotype was detected ten times or more. The gene calls are TRBV6-2 or TRBV6-3 and TRBJ2-2; 7 positions agree with TRBD2. The junction had 2 bases not matched to a gene; V was cut back by 1 base and J by 0 bases. CDR3 size: 16 residues. Per germline, CDR1 MNHEY and CDR2 SVGEGT. CDR3 nucleotides: TGTGCCAGCAGTTACTTTCTAGCGGCGAACACCGGGGAGCTGTTTTTT. Translating it yields CASSYFLAANTGELFF.

J is TRBJ2-3 and V is TRBV9; 11 positions match TRBD1. The length of the CDR3 is 17 residues. Germline V gene data show CDR1 as SGDLS and CDR2 as YYNGEE. Trimming took 4 bases from V and 2 from J; bases not matched to a gene: 9. Here the CDR3 reads CASSLRRTGGVTDTQYF. DNA of the CDR3: TGTGCCAGCAGCCTCAGAAGGACAGGGGGCGTCACAGATACGCAGTATTTT.

Turning to this clonotype: A much larger clone lies one base from this, so it may be a read error. V is TRBV5-5 and J is TRBJ1-1, with D hard to call. The CDR3 extends over 13 amino acids. Germline CDR1 reads SGHKS; CDR2 reads YYEKEE (reference sequence). The CDR3 DNA is TGTACCAGCAGCTTAACTACGAACACTGAAGCTTTCTTT. This encodes CTSSLTTNTEAFF.

Ten or more counts support this clonotype. V and J are TRBV20-1 and TRBJ2-3, with TRBD2 as a possible D gene (6 bases). This CDR3 contains 13 residues. The V and J ends lost 6 bases and 4 bases respectively, with 14 bases between them. Germline V CDR1 and CDR2: DFQATT, SNEGSKA (reference sequence). CDR3 amino acids: CSAVVADSDTQYF. CDR3 sequence (DNA): TGCAGTGCCGTGGTAGCGGATTCAGATACGCAGTATTTT.

This chain connects TRBV2 to TRBJ2-1; 8 bases align to TRBD2. This CDR3 comprises 15 residues. V lost 4 bases to trimming and J lost 0 bases; unmatched junction nucleotides: 2. Germline V gene data show CDR1 as SNHLY and CDR2 as FYNNEI. The CDR3 is CASSGLAYSYNEQFF. CDR3 coding DNA: TGTGCCAGCAGTGGACTAGCGTACTCCTACAATGAGCAGTTCTTC.

This clonotype was counted many times. V usage is TRBV18 and J usage is TRBJ1-5; the D gene is possibly TRBD1 (6 bases). The CDR3 covers 14 residues. Trimming stripped 1 base from V and 4 bases from J, with 8 bases between. The germline gives CDR1 KGHSH, CDR2 LQKENI. CDR3 coding DNA: TGTGCCAGCTCACCACGACAGGCTAATCAGCCCCAGCATTTT. As protein: CASSPRQANQPQHF.

The table lists this clonotype with many counts. The chain uses TRBV7-8 and TRBJ1-2; the D is unclear. V was pared by 1 base and J by 8 bases, with 11 bases between. CDR3 size: 13 residues. From germline, CDR1 is SGHVS and CDR2 FQNEAQ. CDR3 sequence: CASSLGRQGGYTF. CDR3 bases: TGTGCCAGCAGCTTAGGGCGACAAGGAGGCTACACCTTC.

This clonotype came up once. The V gene is TRBV12-3 or TRBV12-4, the J gene TRBJ1-6, with 7 bases matching TRBD1. The J segment lost 9 bases and the V segment lost 5 bases, leaving 13 bases of the junction unmatched. CDR3 length: 16 residues. The DNA for the CDR3 is TGTGCCAGCAGTACCCGACAGGGTGCCAATGGTTCACCCCTCCACTTT. Its protein product is CASSTRQGANGSPLHF.

The V call is TRBV20-1, the J call TRBJ1-5; 7 nucleotides agree with TRBD1. The germline V gene encodes CDR1 DFQATT and CDR2 SNEGSKA (reference sequence). This CDR3 is 17 amino acids long. V shed 6 bases and J 3 bases; nucleotides not matched to a gene: 17. As DNA, the CDR3 is TGCAGTGCGACGGAACCGCAGAACAGGGGACCCAATCAGCCCCAGCATTTT. The encoded protein is CSATEPQNRGPNQPQHF.

This clonotype was observed many times. The rearrangement links TRBV5-1 to TRBJ2-7, with D perhaps matching TRBD2 (6 bases). The germline CDR1 and CDR2 sequences are SGHRS and YFSETQ. The CDR3 is 14 residues long. The V end was cut by 2 bases, the J end by 2 bases, with 11 bases between. CDR3 coding DNA: TGCGCCAGCAGCTTTGGGACTCGAGCCTACGAGCAGTACTTC. Translated: CASSFGTRAYEQYF.

This rearrangement joins TRBV28 to TRBJ2-1; possibly TRBD2 for D (6 bases). The CDR3 runs 15 residues. V was pared by 7 bases and J by 0 bases, with 13 bases between. In germline, CDR1 is MDHEN, CDR2 SYDVKM. The CDR3 is CASKNSGSSYNEQFF. The DNA of the CDR3 is TGTGCCAGCAAAAATAGCGGTAGCTCCTACAATGAGCAGTTCTTC.

V is TRBV12-3 or TRBV12-4 and J is TRBJ1-2; 11 bases line up with TRBD1. After removal of 5 bases from V and 3 bases from J, the junction contained 8 bases not matched to a gene. The CDR3 runs 16 residues. CDR3 coding DNA: TGTGCCAGCAGTCCAGGACAGGGGGCGGATCACTATGGCTACACCTTC. Translated, it gives CASSPGQGADHYGYTF.

The table lists this clonotype with many counts. The CDR3 loop is CASSRVRTSGTIGYF. DNA for the CDR3: TGTGCCAGCAGCCGGGTCCGGACTAGCGGGACCATAGGGTACTTC. This rearrangement joins TRBV3-1 to TRBJ2-5; 12 bases fit TRBD2. This CDR3 comprises 15 residues. The V gene end was trimmed by 4 bases and the J gene end by 13 bases; junction bases not matched to a gene: 13. Germline loops: CDR1 LGHDT, CDR2 YNNKEL (reference sequence).

The rearrangement links TRBV19 to TRBJ2-1, with 7 bases that match TRBD2. The CDR3 covers 16 residues. Germline CDR1 and CDR2: LNHDA and SQIVND (reference sequence). V lost 5 bases to trimming and J lost 4 bases; unmatched junction nucleotides: 11. CDR3 amino acids: CASSPRGSGRYNEQFF. CDR3 DNA: TGTGCCAGTAGTCCCCGGGGTAGCGGGCGATACAATGAGCAGTTCTTC.

This clonotype was detected many times. The chain uses TRBV20-1 and TRBJ1-2, with 9 bases that match TRBD1. J lost 4 bases, V lost 1 base, and 10 bases had no gene match. Germline CDR1 DFQATT, CDR2 SNEGSKA (reference sequence). The CDR3 sequence is 16 residues long. The CDR3: CSARGTGAKVRYGYTF. The CDR3 nucleotides read TGCAGTGCTAGAGGGACAGGGGCCAAAGTCCGCTATGGCTACACCTTC.

The chain employs TRBV5-1 and TRBJ2-7; 11 nucleotides match TRBD2. The CDR3 contains 16 residues. Germline V CDR1 and CDR2: SGHRS, YFSETQ. V was pared by 6 bases and J by 3 bases, with 11 bases of the junction left unmatched. The CDR3, as DNA: TGCGCCAGCACCGGTTCCGGGACTAGCGGACTCTACGAGCAGTACTTC. Its translation: CASTGSGTSGLYEQYF.

This clonotype was seen many times. The chain combines TRBV5-1 with TRBJ2-1, with a tentative D call TRBD1 (6 bases). CDR3 length equals 16 residues. Trimming removed 4 bases from V and 4 bases from J, with 18 bases in between. Germline-derived CDR1 and CDR2 are SGHRS and YFSETQ. CDR3 sequence reads: CASSPTTGFGYNEQFF. As DNA, the CDR3 is TGCGCCAGCAGCCCTACCACAGGGTTTGGGTACAATGAGCAGTTCTTC.

This clonotype has ten or more counts. The rearrangement joins TRBV20-1 to TRBJ2-3; D gene uncertain. CDR3 size: 13 residues. Germline values: CDR1 DFQATT, CDR2 SNEGSKA (reference sequence). The germline V and J ends were trimmed by 3 bases and 2 bases, with 9 bases remaining between them. CDR3 in amino acids: CSARGQNTDTQYF. The DNA of the CDR3 is TGCAGTGCTAGGGGTCAGAACACAGATACGCAGTATTTT.

This clonotype was counted at least ten times. The rearrangement uses TRBV3-1 and TRBJ1-3; D not resolved. V lost 2 bases, J lost 1 base, and 9 bases lay in between. The CDR3 extends over 15 amino acids. Per germline, CDR1 LGHDT and CDR2 YNNKEL (reference sequence). The CDR3 coding sequence is TGTGCCAGCAGCCAAAGCACAGAGTCTGGAAACACCATATATTTT. Its translation: CASSQSTESGNTIYF.

This clonotype has just a few counts. This rearrangement joins TRBV6-1 to TRBJ2-7; 8 bases align to TRBD1. The germline gives CDR1 MNHNS, CDR2 SASEGT. The V gene end was trimmed by 2 bases and the J gene end by 3 bases; junction bases not matched to a gene: 6. The CDR3 spans 15 residues. CDR3 sequence: CASSERDRKDYEQYF. For the CDR3, the DNA is TGTGCCAGCAGTGAACGGGACAGGAAGGACTACGAGCAGTACTTC.

Concerning this clonotype: A single base separates this from a much larger clone, so it may be a read error. This rearrangement joins TRBV6-2 or TRBV6-3 to TRBJ1-1; D unclear. Germline CDR1 MNHEY, CDR2 SVGEGT. The CDR3 covers 13 residues. V gave up 2 bases and J gave up 7 bases, with 11 bases separating them. CDR3 in DNA: TGTGCCAGCAGTTACAGGGAGATAATTGAAGCTTTCTTT. Amino acid sequence: CASSYREIIEAFF.

This rearrangement joins TRBV12-3 or TRBV12-4 to TRBJ2-2; the D call may be TRBD1 or TRBD2 (6 bases each). The CDR3 is 15 residues long. V was shortened by 5 bases and J by 7 bases, with 17 bases between the two germline ends. The CDR3 DNA is TGTGCCAGCAGTCAAGTGGGGGGCCGGGTCGGGGAGCTGTTTTTT. Its translation: CASSQVGGRVGELFF.

This clonotype was counted a few times. V and J are TRBV27 and TRBJ2-3, with TRBD2 matching over 11 bases. CDR1 and CDR2 (germline): MNHEY, SMNVEV (reference sequence). Losses at the gene ends were 3 bases for V and 4 bases for J; bases not matched to a gene: 3. This CDR3 is built from 15 residues. The CDR3 coding sequence is TGTGCCAGCAGTTTGACTAGCGGGGCCTCAGATACGCAGTATTTT. The encoded protein is CASSLTSGASDTQYF.

The V and J genes are TRBV20-1 and TRBJ2-1, with D perhaps TRBD2 (5 bases). This CDR3 spans 14 amino acids. Germline V gives CDR1 DFQATT, CDR2 SNEGSKA (reference sequence). V lost 1 base and J 10 bases, leaving 17 bases between the germline ends. CDR3 protein: CSARVGSVPSEQFF. CDR3 sequence (DNA): TGCAGTGCTAGAGTTGGTAGCGTCCCTTCGGAGCAGTTCTTC.

This clonotype was detected ten times or more. The V and J genes are TRBV30 and TRBJ2-3; D possibly corresponds to TRBD1 (5 bases). Germline V gene sequence: CDR1 GTSNPN, CDR2 SVGIG (reference sequence). The CDR3 length is 17 residues. V was cut by 2 bases and J by 0 bases, with 18 bases left in between. CDR3 protein: CAWSFQGLDYSTDTQYF. In nucleotides, the CDR3 is TGTGCCTGGAGTTTTCAGGGCCTCGATTATAGCACAGATACGCAGTATTTT.